This is a list of T cell receptor beta chains from one sample in a study of shared T cell receptors in the human thymus. Method: immunoSEQ multiplex PCR; TCRdb's copy keeps in-frame clones and lacks some. The sample consists of more than 550,000 clones, around 87% of them appearing once. This sample also belongs to another study, concerning human thymus T cells.

The sequenced material came from thymocytes. These receptors all stem from a boy under two years old with a congenital heart defect. Each CDR3 is given with its conserved first and last residue. D genes are given only for firm matches. Clone size is shown for a subset of rows, as once, few, many or a class of expanded clone.

clone size: NA
V gene: TRBV29-1
D gene: TRBD2
J gene: TRBJ2-7
CDR3 length: 20
CDR3 protein: CSVELPGRGGAIFRSYEQYF
CDR3 DNA: TGCAGCGTTGAACTACCCGGGAGGGGGGGCGCCATTTTTCGCTCCTACGAGCAGTACTTC

clone size: NA
V gene: TRBV4-3
D gene: TRBD1
J gene: TRBJ2-3
CDR3 length: 12
CDR3 protein: CASSLTGGPQYF
CDR3 DNA: TGCGCCAGCAGCCTCACAGGGGGACCGCAGTATTTT

clone size: few
V gene: TRBV10-3
D gene: TRBD2
J gene: TRBJ2-7
CDR3 length: 11
CDR3 protein: CAIGTTYEQYF
CDR3 DNA: TGTGCCATCGGGACTACATACGAGCAGTACTTC

clone size: NA
V gene: TRBV14
D gene: NA
J gene: TRBJ2-7
CDR3 length: 16
CDR3 protein: CASSHRGDTGDYEQYF
CDR3 DNA: TGTGCCAGCAGCCACCGAGGGGACACCGGGGACTACGAGCAGTACTTC

clone size: NA
V gene: TRBV11-3
D gene: NA
J gene: TRBJ1-3
CDR3 length: 13
CDR3 protein: CASSPDTGNTIYF
CDR3 DNA: TGTGCCAGCAGCCCGGACACTGGAAACACCATATATTTT

clone size: few
V gene: TRBV5-6
D gene: TRBD1
J gene: TRBJ1-5
CDR3 length: 14
CDR3 protein: CASSAGTGNQPQHF
CDR3 DNA: TGTGCCAGCAGCGCCGGGACAGGCAATCAGCCCCAGCATTTT

clone size: NA
V gene: TRBV5-4
D gene: NA
J gene: TRBJ1-6
CDR3 length: 17
CDR3 protein: CASNQNMGPAGNSPLHF
CDR3 DNA: TGTGCCAGCAACCAGAACATGGGTCCAGCGGGTAATTCACCCCTCCACTTT

clone size: NA
V gene: TRBV11-2
D gene: NA
J gene: TRBJ1-5
CDR3 length: 19
CDR3 protein: CASSSTPSAANPGNQPQHF
CDR3 DNA: TGTGCCAGCAGCTCAACCCCCTCAGCGGCAAACCCGGGGAATCAGCCCCAGCATTTT

clone size: NA
V gene: TRBV4-3
D gene: NA
J gene: TRBJ2-1
CDR3 length: 13
CDR3 protein: CASSHRLDNEQFF
CDR3 DNA: TGCGCCAGCAGCCACAGACTAGACAATGAGCAGTTCTTC

clone size: NA
V gene: TRBV30
D gene: TRBD2
J gene: TRBJ2-1
CDR3 length: 18
CDR3 protein: CAWCVLRGGSGRDNEQFF
CDR3 DNA: TGTGCCTGGTGTGTACTCCGCGGAGGTAGCGGGAGAGACAATGAGCAGTTCTTC

clone size: NA
V gene: TRBV5-1
D gene: NA
J gene: TRBJ1-1
CDR3 length: 13
CDR3 protein: CASSFEENTEAFF
CDR3 DNA: TGCGCCAGCAGCTTTGAGGAGAACACTGAAGCTTTCTTT

clone size: NA
V gene: TRBV15
D gene: NA
J gene: TRBJ1-1
CDR3 length: 13
CDR3 protein: CATSRDGGVKAFF
CDR3 DNA: TGTGCCACCAGCAGAGATGGCGGGGTGAAAGCTTTCTTT

clone size: NA
V gene: TRBV28
D gene: NA
J gene: TRBJ1-6
CDR3 length: 13
CDR3 protein: CASSRQGNSPLHF
CDR3 DNA: TGTGCCAGCAGTCGTCAGGGAAATTCACCCCTCCACTTT

clone size: NA
V gene: TRBV6-5
D gene: NA
J gene: TRBJ2-1
CDR3 length: 15
CDR3 protein: CASGQGMSSYNEQFF
CDR3 DNA: TGTGCCAGCGGGCAGGGGATGAGCTCCTACAATGAGCAGTTCTTC

clone size: NA
V gene: TRBV5-8
D gene: NA
J gene: TRBJ1-1
CDR3 length: 15
CDR3 protein: CASRLPGRVRTEAFF
CDR3 DNA: TGTGCCAGCAGACTGCCCGGGAGGGTTAGAACTGAAGCTTTCTTT

clone size: NA
V gene: TRBV6-4
D gene: TRBD1
J gene: TRBJ2-1
CDR3 length: 17
CDR3 protein: CASSSNSGTGYYNEQFF
CDR3 DNA: TGTGCCAGCAGTTCTAACTCCGGGACAGGGTACTACAATGAGCAGTTCTTC

clone size: NA
V gene: TRBV4-1
D gene: TRBD2
J gene: TRBJ2-1
CDR3 length: 16
CDR3 protein: CASSQVGSGRNNEQFF
CDR3 DNA: TGCGCCAGCAGCCAAGTCGGTAGCGGGCGGAACAATGAGCAGTTCTTC

clone size: NA
V gene: TRBV27
D gene: NA
J gene: TRBJ2-1
CDR3 length: 15
CDR3 protein: CASSWREVSYNEQFF
CDR3 DNA: TGTGCCAGCAGTTGGAGGGAGGTGTCCTACAATGAGCAGTTCTTC

clone size: NA
V gene: TRBV18
D gene: NA
J gene: TRBJ2-3
CDR3 length: 12
CDR3 protein: CASSLSTDTQYF
CDR3 DNA: TGTGCCAGCTCATTATCCACAGATACGCAGTATTTT

clone size: NA
V gene: TRBV5-4
D gene: TRBD2
J gene: TRBJ2-5
CDR3 length: 18
CDR3 protein: CASSGTSGRAQAQETQYF
CDR3 DNA: TGTGCCAGCAGCGGGACTAGCGGGAGAGCGCAGGCCCAAGAGACCCAGTACTTC

clone size: NA
V gene: TRBV27
D gene: TRBD2
J gene: TRBJ2-2
CDR3 length: 16
CDR3 protein: CASSMRLAGVNGELFF
CDR3 DNA: TGTGCCAGCAGTATGAGACTAGCGGGAGTAAACGGGGAGCTGTTTTTT

clone size: NA
V gene: TRBV6-5
D gene: NA
J gene: TRBJ1-1
CDR3 length: 14
CDR3 protein: CASSPTGHTGVAFF
CDR3 DNA: TGTGCCAGCAGTCCTACAGGTCATACCGGAGTAGCTTTCTTT